The clone carrying this T cell receptor (beta chain) is a singleton in its sample. This record belongs to a study of blood T cell repertoires in COVID-19. Study-wide background: T cells, B-cell-depleted T cells, or PBMCs supplied cDNA or gDNA.

From germline, CDR1 is SEHNR and CDR2 FQNEAQ (reference sequence). The CDR3 extends over 15 amino acids. Trimming took 1 base from V and 3 from J, leaving 10 bases between them. Sequencing used immunoSEQ multiplex PCR; TCRdb keeps in-frame clones, though not all of them. Here the sample spans approximately 28,000 clones, 72% being singletons. The chain uses TRBV7-9 and TRBJ2-1, with D hard to call. This receptor was taken from a boy younger than 10 with active or convalescent COVID-19. The sequencing sample was made of peripheral blood. In DNA form, the CDR3 reads TGTGCCAGCAGCTTAGACGGCGGCCGCTACAATGAGCAGTTCTTC. This sequence encodes CASSLDGGRYNEQFF.